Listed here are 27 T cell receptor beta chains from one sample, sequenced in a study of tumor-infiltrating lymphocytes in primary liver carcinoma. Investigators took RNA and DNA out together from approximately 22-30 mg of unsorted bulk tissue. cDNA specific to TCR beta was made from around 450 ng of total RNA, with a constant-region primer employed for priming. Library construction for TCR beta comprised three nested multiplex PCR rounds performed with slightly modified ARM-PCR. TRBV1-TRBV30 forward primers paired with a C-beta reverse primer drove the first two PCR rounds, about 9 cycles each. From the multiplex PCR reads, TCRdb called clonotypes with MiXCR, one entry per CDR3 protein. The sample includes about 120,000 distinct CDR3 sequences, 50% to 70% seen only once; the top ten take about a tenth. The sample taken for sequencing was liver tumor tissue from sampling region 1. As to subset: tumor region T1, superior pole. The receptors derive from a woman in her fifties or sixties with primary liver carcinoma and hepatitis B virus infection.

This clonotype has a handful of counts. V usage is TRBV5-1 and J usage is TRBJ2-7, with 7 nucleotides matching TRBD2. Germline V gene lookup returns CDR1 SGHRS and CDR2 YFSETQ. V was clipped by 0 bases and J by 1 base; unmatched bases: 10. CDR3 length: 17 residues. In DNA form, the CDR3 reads TGCGCCAGCAGCTTGGCCCCACGGGACGGGGGGTCCTACGAGCAGTACTTC. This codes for CASSLAPRDGGSYEQYF.

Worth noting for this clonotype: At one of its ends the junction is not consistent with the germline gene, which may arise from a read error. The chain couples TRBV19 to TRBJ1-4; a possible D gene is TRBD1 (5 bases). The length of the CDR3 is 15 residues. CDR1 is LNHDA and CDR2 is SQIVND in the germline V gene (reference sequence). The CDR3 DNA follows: TGTACCAGTAGTATTTGGGACGGTCCAAATGAAAAACTGTTTTTT. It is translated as CTSSIWDGPNEKLFF. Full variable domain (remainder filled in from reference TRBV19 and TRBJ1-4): DGGITQSPKYLFRKEGQNVTLSCEQNLNHDAMYWYRQDPGQGLRLIYYSQIVNDFQKGDIAEGYSVSREKKESFPLTVTSAQKNPTAFYLCTSSIWDGPNEKLFFGSGTQLSVL.

The chain's CDR3 is CATQTGMTSGRSYEQFF. The CDR3 bases are TGTGCCACCCAGACAGGGATGACTAGCGGGAGAAGTTATGAGCAGTTCTTC. The genes are TRBV28 and TRBJ2-1, with TRBD2 matching over 12 bases. This CDR3 has 17 amino acids. J gave up 8 bases and V 10 bases, and 18 bases lay outside the gene matches. Germline V CDR1 and CDR2: MDHEN, SYDVKM. The complete variable domain, with remaining parts taken from reference TRBV28 and TRBJ2-1, reads DVKVTQSSRYLVKRTGEKVFLECVQDMDHENMFWYRQDPGLGLRLIYFSYDVKMKEKGDIPEGYSVSREKKERFSLILESASTNQTSMYLCATQTGMTSGRSYEQFFGPGTRLTVL.

The CDR3 here is CASSLYSSGRHEQFF. The CDR3 DNA follows: TGTGCCAGCAGTTTATATTCTAGCGGGAGACATGAGCAGTTCTTC. The rearrangement joins TRBV28 to TRBJ2-1; 10 bases match TRBD2. The junction had 5 bases not matched to a gene; V was cut back by 1 base and J by 8 bases. Germline V lookup: CDR1 MDHEN, CDR2 SYDVKM. CDR3 length: 15 residues.

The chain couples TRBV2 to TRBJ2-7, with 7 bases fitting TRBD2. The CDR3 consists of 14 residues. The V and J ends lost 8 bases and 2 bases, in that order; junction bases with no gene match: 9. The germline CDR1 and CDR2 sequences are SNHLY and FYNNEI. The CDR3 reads CASLAGDRTYEQYF. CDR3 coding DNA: TGTGCCAGCTTGGCGGGAGATCGTACCTACGAGCAGTACTTC. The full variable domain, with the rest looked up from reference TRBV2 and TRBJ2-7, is EPEVTQTPSHQVTQMGQEVILRCVPISNHLYFYWYRQILGQKVEFLVSFYNNEISEKSEIFDDQFSVERPDGSNFTLKIRSTKLEDSAMYFCASLAGDRTYEQYFGPGTRLTVT.

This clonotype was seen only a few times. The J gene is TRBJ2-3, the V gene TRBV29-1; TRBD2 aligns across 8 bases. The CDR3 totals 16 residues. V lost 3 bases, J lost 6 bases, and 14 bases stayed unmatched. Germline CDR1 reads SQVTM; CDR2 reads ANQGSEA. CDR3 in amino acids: CSVDVQAGVRGDTQYF. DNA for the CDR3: TGCAGCGTTGACGTTCAAGCGGGAGTGAGAGGGGATACGCAGTATTTT.

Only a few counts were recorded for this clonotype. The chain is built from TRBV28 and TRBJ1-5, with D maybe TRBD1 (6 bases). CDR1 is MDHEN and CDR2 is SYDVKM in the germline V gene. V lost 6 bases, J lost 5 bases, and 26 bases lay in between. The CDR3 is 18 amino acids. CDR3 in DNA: TGTGCCAGCAGCCGCCTCGATGGGGGGCTTTGGGAAGATCAGCCCCAGCATTTT. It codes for CASSRLDGGLWEDQPQHF.

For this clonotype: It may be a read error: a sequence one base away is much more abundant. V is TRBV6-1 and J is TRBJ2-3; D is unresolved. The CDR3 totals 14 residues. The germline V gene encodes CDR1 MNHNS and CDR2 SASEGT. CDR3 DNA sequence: TGTGCCAGCAATGAACGGTCTCTAGCAGATACGCAGTATTTT. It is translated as CASNERSLADTQYF.

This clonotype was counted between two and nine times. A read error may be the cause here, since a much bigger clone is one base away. As DNA, the CDR3 is TGTGCCAGCAGTAATAGGGGGAGGGCCCATGAGCAGTTCTTC. Its protein is CASSNRGRAHEQFF. This chain connects TRBV6-2 or TRBV6-3 to TRBJ2-1, with D tentatively TRBD2 (7 bases). From germline, CDR1 is MNHEY and CDR2 SVGEGT. Trimming shortened V by 5 bases and J by 8 bases, and 16 bases separated the two germline ends. The CDR3 extends over 14 amino acids.

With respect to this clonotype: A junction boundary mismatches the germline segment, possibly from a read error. This CDR3 reads CASSLGLAGDTDMQYF. CDR3 coding DNA: TGTGCCAGCAGCTTAGGGCTGGCGGGAGACACAGATATGCAGTATTTT. The chain joins TRBV7-9 to TRBJ2-3, with 7 bases fitting TRBD2. This CDR3 has 16 amino acids. The germline V gene has CDR1 SEHNR and CDR2 FQNEAQ (reference sequence).

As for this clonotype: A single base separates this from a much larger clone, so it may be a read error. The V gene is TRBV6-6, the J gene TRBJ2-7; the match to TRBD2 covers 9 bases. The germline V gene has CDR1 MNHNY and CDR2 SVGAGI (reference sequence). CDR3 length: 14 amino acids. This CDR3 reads CASSSGGRADEHYF. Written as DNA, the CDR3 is TGTGCCAGCAGTTCGGGCGGGAGGGCCGACGAGCACTACTTC.

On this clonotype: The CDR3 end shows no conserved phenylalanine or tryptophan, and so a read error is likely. CDR3 loop: CASSHQSTGGEQYI. CDR3 DNA: TGTGCCAGTAGCCATCAATCGACAGGGGGGGAGCAGTACATC. This chain links TRBV14 with TRBJ2-7; 9 nucleotides line up with TRBD1. Germline assignment: CDR1 SGHDN and CDR2 FVKESK. The CDR3 runs 14 residues.

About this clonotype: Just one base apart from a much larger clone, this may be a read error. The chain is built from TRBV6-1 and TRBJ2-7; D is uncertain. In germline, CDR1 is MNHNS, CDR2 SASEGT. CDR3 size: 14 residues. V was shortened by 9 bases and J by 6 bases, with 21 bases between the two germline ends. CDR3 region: CASHVVGSSSEQYF. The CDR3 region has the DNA TGTGCCAGTCATGTCGTTGGGTCCTCTTCCGAGCAGTACTTC.

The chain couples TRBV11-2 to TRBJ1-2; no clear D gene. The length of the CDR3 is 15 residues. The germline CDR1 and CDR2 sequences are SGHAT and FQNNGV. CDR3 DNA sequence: TGTGTCTGCAGCTTAGGTTCGGGGTTAGGCTATGGCTACACCTTC. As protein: CVCSLGSGLGYGYTF.

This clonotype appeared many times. CDR3 residues: CASSLPTARLYGYTF. CDR3 DNA: TGTGCCAGCAGCCTACCGACAGCCCGCCTCTATGGCTACACCTTC. The rearrangement joins TRBV5-6 to TRBJ1-2; TRBD1 might be the D (5 bases). The CDR3 has 15 amino acids. The germline V gene encodes CDR1 SGHDT and CDR2 YYEEEE. V lost 4 bases, J lost 4 bases, and 17 bases lay in between.

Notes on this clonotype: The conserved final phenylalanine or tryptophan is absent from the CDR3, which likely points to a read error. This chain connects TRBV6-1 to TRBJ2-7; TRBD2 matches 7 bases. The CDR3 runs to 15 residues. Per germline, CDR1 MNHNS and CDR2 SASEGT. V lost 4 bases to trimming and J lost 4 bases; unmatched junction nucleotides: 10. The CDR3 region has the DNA TGTGCCAGCAGTGTTGATTTGACTAGCTCTTACGAGCAGTACTTA. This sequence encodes CASSVDLTSSYEQYL.

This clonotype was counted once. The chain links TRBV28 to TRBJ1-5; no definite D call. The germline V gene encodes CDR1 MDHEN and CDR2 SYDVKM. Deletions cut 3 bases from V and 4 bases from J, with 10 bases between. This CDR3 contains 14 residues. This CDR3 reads CASSFVHLNQPQHF. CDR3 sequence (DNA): TGTGCCAGCAGTTTCGTTCACCTGAATCAGCCCCAGCATTTT. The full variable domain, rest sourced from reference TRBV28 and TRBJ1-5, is DVKVTQSSRYLVKRTGEKVFLECVQDMDHENMFWYRQDPGLGLRLIYFSYDVKMKEKGDIPEGYSVSREKKERFSLILESASTNQTSMYLCASSFVHLNQPQHFGDGTRLSIL.

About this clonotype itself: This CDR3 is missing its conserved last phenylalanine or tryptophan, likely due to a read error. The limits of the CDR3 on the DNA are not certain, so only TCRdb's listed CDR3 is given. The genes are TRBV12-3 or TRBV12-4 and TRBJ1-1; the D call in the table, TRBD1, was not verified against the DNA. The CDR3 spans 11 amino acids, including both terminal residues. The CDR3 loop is CASSFGQGRFL.

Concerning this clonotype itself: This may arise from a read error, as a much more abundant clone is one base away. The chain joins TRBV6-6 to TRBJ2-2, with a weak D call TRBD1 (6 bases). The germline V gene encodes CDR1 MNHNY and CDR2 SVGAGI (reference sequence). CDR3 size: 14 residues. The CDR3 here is CASKGGVNTGEPFF. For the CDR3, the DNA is TGTGCCAGCAAAGGGGGTGTGAACACCGGGGAGCCGTTTTTT.

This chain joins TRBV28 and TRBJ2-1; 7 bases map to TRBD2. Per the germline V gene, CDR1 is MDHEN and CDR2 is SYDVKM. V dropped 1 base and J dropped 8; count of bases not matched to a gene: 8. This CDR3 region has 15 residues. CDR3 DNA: TGTGCCAGCAGTTTATTGTGGGGAGGGCCCCATGAGCAGTTCTTC. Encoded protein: CASSLLWGGPHEQFF.

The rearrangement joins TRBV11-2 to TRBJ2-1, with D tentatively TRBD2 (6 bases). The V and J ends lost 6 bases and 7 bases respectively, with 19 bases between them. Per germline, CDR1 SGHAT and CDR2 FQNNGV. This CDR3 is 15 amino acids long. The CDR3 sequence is CASRLGLAFVNEQFF. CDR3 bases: TGTGCCAGCAGGCTAGGGCTAGCGTTCGTTAATGAGCAGTTCTTC. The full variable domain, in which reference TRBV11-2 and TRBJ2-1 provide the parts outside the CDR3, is EAGVAQSPRYKIIEKRQSVAFWCNPISGHATLYWYQQILGQGPKLLIQFQNNGVVDDSQLPKDRFSAERLKGVDSTLKIQPAKLEDSAVYLCASRLGLAFVNEQFFGPGTRLTVL.

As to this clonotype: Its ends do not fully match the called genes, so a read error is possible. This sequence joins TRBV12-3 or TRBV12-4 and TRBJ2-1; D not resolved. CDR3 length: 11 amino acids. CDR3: CARSKVNEQSF. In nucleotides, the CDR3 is TGTGCCAGATCGAAAGTTAATGAGCAGTCCTTC.

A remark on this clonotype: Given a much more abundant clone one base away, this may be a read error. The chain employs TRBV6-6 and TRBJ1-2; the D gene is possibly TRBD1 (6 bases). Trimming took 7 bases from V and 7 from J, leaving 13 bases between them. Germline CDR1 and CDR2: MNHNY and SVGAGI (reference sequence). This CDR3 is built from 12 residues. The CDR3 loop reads CASISQGSGYTF. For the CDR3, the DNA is TGTGCCAGCATTTCTCAGGGGTCTGGCTACACCTTC.

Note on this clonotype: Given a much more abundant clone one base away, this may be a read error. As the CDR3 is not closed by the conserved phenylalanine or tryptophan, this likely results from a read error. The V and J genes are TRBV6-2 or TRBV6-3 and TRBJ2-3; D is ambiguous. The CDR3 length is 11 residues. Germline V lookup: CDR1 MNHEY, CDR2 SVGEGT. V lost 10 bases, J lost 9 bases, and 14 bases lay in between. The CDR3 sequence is CANPAVETQYY. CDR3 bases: TGTGCCAACCCGGCCGTAGAGACGCAGTATTAT.

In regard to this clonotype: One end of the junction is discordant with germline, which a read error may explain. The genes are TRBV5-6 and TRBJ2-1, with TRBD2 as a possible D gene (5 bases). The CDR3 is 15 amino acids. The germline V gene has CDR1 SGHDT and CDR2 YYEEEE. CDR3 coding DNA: TGTGCCAGCAGCTTCGGGGATAGGGCCTACAATGAGGAGTTCTTC. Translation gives CASSFGDRAYNEEFF.

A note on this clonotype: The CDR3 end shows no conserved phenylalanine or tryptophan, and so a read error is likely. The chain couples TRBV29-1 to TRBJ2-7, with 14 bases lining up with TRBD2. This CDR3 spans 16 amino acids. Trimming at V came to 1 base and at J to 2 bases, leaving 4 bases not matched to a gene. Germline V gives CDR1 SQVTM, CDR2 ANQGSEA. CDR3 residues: CSVEAGLAGGTYEQYL. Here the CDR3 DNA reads TGCAGCGTTGAAGCCGGACTAGCGGGAGGAACCTACGAGCAGTACCTC.

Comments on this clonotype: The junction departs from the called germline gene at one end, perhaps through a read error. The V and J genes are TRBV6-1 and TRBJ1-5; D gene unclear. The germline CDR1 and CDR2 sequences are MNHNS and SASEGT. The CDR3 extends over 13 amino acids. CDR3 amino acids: CASSDRTYPPLHF. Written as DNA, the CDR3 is TGTGCCAGCAGTGACCGGACGTACCCTCCCCTGCATTTT.